The source of this T cell receptor (beta chain) is a study of shared clonotypes between healthy human individuals. Some clones are missing from TCRdb's copy, which holds only in-frame ones; the method was immunoSEQ multiplex PCR. The sample shows fewer than 800,000 clones, about 92% of them seen only once. CDR1 and CDR2 (germline): SEHNR, FQNEAQ (reference sequence). The ends lost 5 bases at V and 7 bases at J; junction bases unmatched: 5. The CDR3 has 14 amino acids. CD45RO-negative cells were positively selected for CCR7, leaving out terminally differentiated effector memory CD45RA+ cells. This sequence originates from a man aged 25-45 years in good health. What was sequenced was naive CD8+ T cells sorted from blood. This sequence joins TRBV7-9 and TRBJ2-1; 10 nucleotides agree with TRBD1. The CDR3 DNA is TGTGCCAGCAGCCACGCGGGACAGGGGAATGAGCAGTTCTTC. As protein: CASSHAGQGNEQFF.